This entry concerns a single T cell receptor beta chain. This sample is drawn from a study of T-cell reconstitution after alpha-beta-depleted transplantation in children. As it was prepared, the TCRbeta library received unique molecular identifiers. In TCRdb, the PCR reads were re-called with MiXCR into one record per CDR3 protein. The data show approximately 520,000 distinct CDR3 sequences, with around a third seen just once and more than 2% held by the top ten. CDR3 size: 16 residues. The germline CDR1 and CDR2 sequences are MGHDK and SYGVNS. V lost 3 bases and J 3 bases, leaving 14 bases between the germline ends.

The TCR was taken from a human donor who donated a stem cell graft to a child with aplastic anemia. J is TRBJ1-4 and V is TRBV25-1, with TRBD1 as a possible D gene (6 bases). The material was PBMCs from the stem cell graft donor, obtained from the stem cell graft. CDR3 DNA sequence: TGTGCCAGCAGTGACCAGACGGGACACTCTAATGAAAAACTGTTTTTT. This codes for CASSDQTGHSNEKLFF.